Shown below are 27 T cell receptor beta chains from a single sample sequenced in a study of T cells in Graves' hyperthyroidism and ophthalmopathy. RNA transcripts provided the source from which TCR beta CDR3 regions were amplified. First-round RT-PCR of the TCR CDR3 relied on the HTBI primer set. TCRdb reanalysed the multiplex PCR reads using MiXCR and keeps one entry per CDR3 protein. The sample consists of about 540,000 distinct CDR3 sequences, more than 45% of them appearing once. Sequenced sample: peripheral blood or thyroid tissue (not recorded which). The source of these receptors is a woman under 30 with Graves' hyperthyroidism.

This clonotype has at least ten counts. The V and J genes are TRBV10-3 and TRBJ2-2; D unresolved. Per the germline V gene, CDR1 is ENHRY and CDR2 is SYGVKD. This CDR3 region has 13 residues. The germline V and J ends were trimmed by 3 bases and 1 base, with 3 bases remaining between them. CDR3 loop: CAISDGNTGELFF. CDR3 nucleotides: TGTGCCATCAGTGACGGGAACACCGGGGAGCTGTTTTTT.

About this clonotype: Its ends do not fully match the called genes, so a read error is possible. The chain couples TRBV14 to TRBJ1-1, with unresolved D. CDR1 and CDR2 from the germline V gene are SGHDN and FVKESK. This CDR3 contains 14 residues. CDR3 DNA sequence: TGTGCCAGCAGTCCCCCGTTCATGAACGCTGAAGCTTTCTTT. Translated: CASSPPFMNAEAFF.

This clonotype was observed at least ten times. The chain employs TRBV7-9 and TRBJ2-7; 8 positions agree with TRBD1. Germline assignment: CDR1 SEHNR and CDR2 FQNEAQ (reference sequence). The CDR3 length is 14 residues. V shed 6 bases, J shed 6 bases, and the junction held 10 bases outside the gene matches. The CDR3: CASRSGQAASEQYF. In DNA, the CDR3 is TGTGCCAGCAGGTCGGGACAGGCCGCATCCGAGCAGTACTTC. The variable domain in full, completed from reference TRBV7-9 and TRBJ2-7, reads DTGVSQNPRHKITKRGQNVTFRCDPISEHNRLYWYRQTLGQGPEFLTYFQNEAQLEKSRLLSDRFSAERPKGSFSTLEIQRTEQGDSAMYLCASRSGQAASEQYFGPGTRLTVT.

The CDR3 region is CATSDSRTGASEAFF. CDR3 nucleotide sequence: TGTGCCACCAGTGATTCCCGGACAGGGGCGTCTGAAGCTTTCTTT. This chain connects TRBV24-1 to TRBJ1-1, with TRBD1 matching 9 bases. Germline loops: CDR1 KGHDR, CDR2 SFDVKD. CDR3 length equals 15 residues. After removal of 2 bases from V and 6 bases from J, the junction contained 6 bases not matched to a gene.

The chain carries TRBV10-3 and TRBJ2-2; D is undetermined. The germline gives CDR1 ENHRY, CDR2 SYGVKD. The CDR3 contains 13 residues. This CDR3 reads CTSSFHGTGELFF. CDR3 nucleotides: TGTACCAGCAGTTTTCATGGGACCGGGGAGCTGTTTTTT.

In its sample, this clonotype was seen a few times. This chain links TRBV2 with TRBJ1-1, with TRBD1 as a possible D gene (5 bases). The CDR3 consists of 17 residues. V was pared by 5 bases and J by 5 bases, with 24 bases between. The germline CDR1 and CDR2 sequences are SNHLY and FYNNEI. In DNA form, the CDR3 reads TGTGCCAGCAGTTACTCACCCAGGGACCCAGGGAGGACTGAAGCTTTCTTT. Translation: CASSYSPRDPGRTEAFF.

This clonotype has just a few counts. V usage is TRBV7-9 and J usage is TRBJ1-4; 9 nucleotides align to TRBD1. The CDR3 is made up of 16 amino acids. The germline gives CDR1 SEHNR, CDR2 FQNEAQ (reference sequence). The V and J ends lost 5 bases and 7 bases, in that order; junction bases with no gene match: 11. CDR3 nucleotide sequence: TGTGCCAGCAGCCTCAATACGGACAGGGGAGGTGAAAAACTGTTTTTT. It translates to CASSLNTDRGGEKLFF. Full variable domain (missing parts from reference TRBV7-9 and TRBJ1-4): DTGVSQNPRHKITKRGQNVTFRCDPISEHNRLYWYRQTLGQGPEFLTYFQNEAQLEKSRLLSDRFSAERPKGSFSTLEIQRTEQGDSAMYLCASSLNTDRGGEKLFFGSGTQLSVL.

The chain has TRBV7-9 and TRBJ2-1; no definite D call. V was pared by 3 bases and J by 0 bases, with 9 bases between. The CDR3 loop spans 15 amino acids. Germline CDR1 reads SEHNR; CDR2 reads FQNEAQ (reference sequence). As DNA, the CDR3 is TGTGCCAGCAGCTTGGCCCCGAGCTCCTACAATGAGCAGTTCTTC. This gives the protein CASSLAPSSYNEQFF.

This clonotype was recorded a few times. The chain is built from TRBV7-3 and TRBJ2-5; a possible D gene is TRBD2 (5 bases). The CDR3 extends over 13 amino acids. The germline gives CDR1 SGHTA, CDR2 FQGTGA. Trimming cost V 6 bases and J 5 bases, with 13 bases left between them. This CDR3 reads CASRSSPGETQYF. CDR3 DNA sequence: TGTGCCAGCAGATCTTCTCCGGGGGAGACCCAGTACTTC.

The chain links TRBV7-2 to TRBJ2-5, with 7 bases that match TRBD2. V dropped 2 bases and J dropped 5; count of bases not matched to a gene: 11. This CDR3 has 16 residues. Germline assignment: CDR1 SGHTA and CDR2 FQGNSA. The CDR3 nucleotides read TGTGCCAGCAGCTTAACCAGGGAGGGCAGCTCGGAGACCCAGTACTTC. As protein: CASSLTREGSSETQYF.

A note on this clonotype: A read error may produce the germline difference seen at one junction end. The V and J genes are TRBV11-3 and TRBJ1-2; no definite D call. The CDR3 spans 14 residues. CDR1 and CDR2 (germline): SGHNT, YENEEA. The DNA for the CDR3 is TGTGCCAGCAGCCCTGGAACTATCGACTATGGCTGCACCTTC. It translates to CASSPGTIDYGCTF.

The rearrangement uses TRBV25-1 and TRBJ1-6; 9 bases align to TRBD1. Looked up from germline, CDR1 is MGHDK and CDR2 is SYGVNS. The CDR3 is made up of 17 amino acids. V trimming: 7 bases; J trimming: 3 bases; junction bases outside the gene matches: 10. As DNA, the CDR3 is TGTGCCAGCAAACCTCACGGGACAGGGTACTATAATTCACCCCTCCACTTT. Translated: CASKPHGTGYYNSPLHF.

The chain combines TRBV19 with TRBJ1-5; TRBD1 might be the D (5 bases). The germline gives CDR1 LNHDA, CDR2 SQIVND (reference sequence). The ends were cut back, 7 bases at V and 1 base at J, with 11 bases in the middle. The CDR3 has 14 residues. Written as DNA, the CDR3 is TGTGCCAGTACCGTGGACATGAGCAATCAGCCCCAGCATTTT. Protein sequence: CASTVDMSNQPQHF.

This clonotype came up once. The chain links TRBV11-1 to TRBJ2-7, with 9 bases fitting TRBD1. Unmatched junction bases numbered 13, after V lost 5 bases and J lost 5 bases. This CDR3 region has 16 residues. Per germline, CDR1 SGHAT and CDR2 FQDESV (reference sequence). CDR3 sequence reads: CASSSQETGGRNEQYF. The CDR3, as DNA: TGTGCCAGCAGCAGCCAAGAGACAGGGGGTAGGAACGAGCAGTACTTC. The whole variable domain, filled in from reference TRBV11-1 and TRBJ2-7, reads EAEVAQSPRYKITEKSQAVAFWCDPISGHATLYWYRQILGQGPELLVQFQDESVVDDSQLPKDRFSAERLKGVDSTLKIQPAELGDSAMYLCASSSQETGGRNEQYFGPGTRLTVT.

The table lists this clonotype with a few counts. The chain recombines TRBV13 with TRBJ2-7; possibly TRBD1 for D (7 bases). CDR3 length: 12 amino acids. The V end lost 7 bases, the J end lost 3 bases, and 10 bases lay between the germline ends. Germline V CDR1 and CDR2: PRHDT, FYEKMQ (reference sequence). CDR3 in amino acids: CASTGDSYEQYF. The CDR3, as DNA: TGTGCCAGCACGGGGGACAGCTACGAGCAGTACTTC.

Turning to this clonotype: One end of the junction varies from germline; a read error may be responsible. V and J are TRBV10-3 and TRBJ1-3, with D perhaps matching TRBD1 (5 bases). CDR3 length: 16 amino acids. Germline CDR1 reads ENHRY; CDR2 reads SYGVKD. CDR3 amino acids: CASSTRGGGSGNTIYF. CDR3 DNA sequence: TGTGCCAGCAGTACCCGCGGTGGGGGGTCTGGAAACACCATATATTTT.

This sequence joins TRBV15 and TRBJ1-6; 9 bases are a match to TRBD1. CDR3 length: 13 residues. Germline V gene lookup returns CDR1 LNHNV and CDR2 YYDKDF (reference sequence). After removal of 5 bases from V and 14 bases from J, the junction contained 7 bases not matched to a gene. CDR3 bases: TGTGCCACCAGCGTAGACAGGGACAGGGCCCTCCACTTT. It yields the protein CATSVDRDRALHF.

To note about this clonotype: Because the CDR3 is missing its conserved closing phenylalanine or tryptophan, this is likely a read error. The DNA is left out, because the CDR3 cannot be placed on it with certainty; the CDR3 is given as TCRdb lists it. The chain uses TRBV7-9 and TRBJ2-6; the table gives TRBD1 as D, unverified against the DNA. The germline CDR1 and CDR2 sequences are SEHNR and FQNEAQ (reference sequence). A total of 10 residues make up the CDR3, ends included. The CDR3: CASSLGGQTY.

This clonotype was detected only a few times. The chain has TRBV20-1 and TRBJ1-5; 8 bases match TRBD1. The CDR3 extends over 14 amino acids. J lost 5 bases, V lost 6 bases, and 9 bases had no gene match. Looked up from germline, CDR1 is DFQATT and CDR2 is SNEGSKA (reference sequence). For the CDR3, the DNA is TGCAGTGCAAGGACAGGGTTTAGGGATCAGCCCCAGCATTTT. As protein: CSARTGFRDQPQHF.

The chain links TRBV5-1 to TRBJ1-4; the D gene is possibly TRBD1 (6 bases). This CDR3 has 18 residues. From germline, CDR1 is SGHRS and CDR2 YFSETQ. The V end lost 2 bases, the J end lost 1 base, and 18 bases lay between the germline ends. As DNA, the CDR3 is TGCGCCAGCAGCTTCGGACGACAGGTCAGCGGAACTAATGAAAAACTGTTTTTT. As protein: CASSFGRQVSGTNEKLFF.

The V call is TRBV5-1, the J call TRBJ1-5; TRBD1 matches 8 bases. The CDR3 length is 16 residues. Germline loops: CDR1 SGHRS, CDR2 YFSETQ. V dropped 3 bases and J dropped 3; count of bases not matched to a gene: 8. As DNA, the CDR3 is TGCGCCAGCAGCTCAGGGGGCACCGGGGACAATCAGCCCCAGCATTTT. Translated: CASSSGGTGDNQPQHF. Together with reference TRBV5-1 and TRBJ1-5, the CDR3 gives the full variable domain: KAGVTQTPRYLIKTRGQQVTLSCSPISGHRSVSWYQQTPGQGLQFLFEYFSETQRNKGNFPGRFSGRQFSNSRSEMNVSTLELGDSALYLCASSSGGTGDNQPQHFGDGTRLSIL.

The chain couples TRBV7-9 to TRBJ1-1; D is uncertain. V shed 5 bases and J shed 7 bases, with 11 bases lying between them. Germline V CDR1 and CDR2: SEHNR, FQNEAQ (reference sequence). The CDR3 is 12 residues long. The CDR3 DNA sequence: TGTGCCAGCAGCCTTACAAGAAATGAAGCTTTCTTT. Its translation is CASSLTRNEAFF.

The chain links TRBV7-2 to TRBJ2-5, with D unresolved. Germline V gene data show CDR1 as SGHTA and CDR2 as FQGNSA. The CDR3 totals 15 residues. The V and J ends lost 1 base and 0 bases respectively, with 9 bases between them. CDR3 sequence: CASSLVITYQETQYF. The CDR3 nucleotides are TGTGCCAGCAGCTTAGTAATAACGTACCAAGAGACCCAGTACTTC. Full variable domain (rest looked up from reference TRBV7-2 and TRBJ2-5): GAGVSQSPSNKVTEKGKDVELRCDPISGHTALYWYRQSLGQGLEFLIYFQGNSAPDKSGLPSDRFSAERTGGSVSTLTIQRTQQEDSAVYLCASSLVITYQETQYFGPGTRLLVL.

This clonotype has more than one count but fewer than ten. V is TRBV2 and J is TRBJ1-1, with 7 bases aligning to TRBD1. J gave up 1 base and V 5 bases, and 7 bases lay outside the gene matches. Germline V lookup: CDR1 SNHLY, CDR2 FYNNEI. The CDR3 consists of 15 residues. The CDR3 spells CASSFYGTANTEAFF. Here the CDR3 DNA reads TGTGCCAGCAGTTTCTACGGGACAGCGAACACTGAAGCTTTCTTT.

V usage is TRBV7-9 and J usage is TRBJ2-5, with a possible D match to TRBD2 (6 bases). Trimming shortened V by 3 bases and J by 0 bases, and 14 bases separated the two germline ends. Per germline, CDR1 SEHNR and CDR2 FQNEAQ (reference sequence). This CDR3 comprises 16 residues. The CDR3 coding sequence is TGTGCCAGCAGCTTGGGGGGATTGCGGTACCAAGAGACCCAGTACTTC. Amino acid sequence: CASSLGGLRYQETQYF. Drawing the rest from reference TRBV7-9 and TRBJ2-5, the complete variable domain is DTGVSQNPRHKITKRGQNVTFRCDPISEHNRLYWYRQTLGQGPEFLTYFQNEAQLEKSRLLSDRFSAERPKGSFSTLEIQRTEQGDSAMYLCASSLGGLRYQETQYFGPGTRLLVL.

CDR3 residues: CSARPAGFEQYF. The DNA of the CDR3 is TGCAGTGCTAGGCCAGCAGGGTTCGAGCAGTACTTC. The rearrangement links TRBV20-1 to TRBJ2-7, with D perhaps matching TRBD1 (5 bases). V gave up 3 bases and J gave up 6 bases, with 12 bases separating them. Germline CDR1 and CDR2: DFQATT and SNEGSKA (reference sequence). The CDR3 runs 12 residues.

The chain couples TRBV7-8 to TRBJ2-5; the D gene could be TRBD1 or TRBD2 (5 bases each). The germline V and J ends were trimmed by 1 base and 5 bases, with 11 bases remaining between them. This CDR3 region has 14 residues. CDR1 is SGHVS, CDR2 FQNEAQ, per germline. The CDR3 nucleotides read TGTGCCAGCAGCTTAGGTCTCGGGGCGGAGACCCAGTACTTC. This encodes CASSLGLGAETQYF.